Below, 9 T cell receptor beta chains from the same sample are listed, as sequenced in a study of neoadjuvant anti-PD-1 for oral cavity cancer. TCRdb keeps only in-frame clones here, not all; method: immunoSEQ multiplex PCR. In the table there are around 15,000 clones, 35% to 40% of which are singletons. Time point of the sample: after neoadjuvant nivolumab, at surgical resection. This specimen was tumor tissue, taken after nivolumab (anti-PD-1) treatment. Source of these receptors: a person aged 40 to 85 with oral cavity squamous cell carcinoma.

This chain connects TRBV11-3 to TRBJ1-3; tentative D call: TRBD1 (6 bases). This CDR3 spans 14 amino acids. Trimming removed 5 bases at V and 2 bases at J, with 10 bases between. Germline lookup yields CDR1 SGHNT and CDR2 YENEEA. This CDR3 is CASSRGEPGNTIYF. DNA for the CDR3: TGTGCCAGCAGCAGGGGGGAACCTGGAAACACCATATATTTT.

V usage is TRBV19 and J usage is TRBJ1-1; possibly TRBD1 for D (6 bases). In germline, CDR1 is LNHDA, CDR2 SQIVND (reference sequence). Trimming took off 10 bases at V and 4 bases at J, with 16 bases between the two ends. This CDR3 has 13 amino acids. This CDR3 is CATHHREGTEAFF. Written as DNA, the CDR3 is TGTGCCACTCACCACAGGGAAGGCACTGAAGCTTTCTTT.

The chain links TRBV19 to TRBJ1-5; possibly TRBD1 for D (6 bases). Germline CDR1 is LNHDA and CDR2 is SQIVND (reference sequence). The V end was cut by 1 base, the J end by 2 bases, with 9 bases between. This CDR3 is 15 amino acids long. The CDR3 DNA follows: TGTGCCAGTAGTATAGGGGCAGGGGGCAATCAGCCCCAGCATTTT. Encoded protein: CASSIGAGGNQPQHF.

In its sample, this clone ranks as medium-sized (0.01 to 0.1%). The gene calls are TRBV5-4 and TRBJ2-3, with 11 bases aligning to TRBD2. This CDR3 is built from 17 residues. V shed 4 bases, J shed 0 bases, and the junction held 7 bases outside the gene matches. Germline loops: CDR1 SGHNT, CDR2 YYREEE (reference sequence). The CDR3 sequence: CASSLGLAATSTDTQYF. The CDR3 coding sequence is TGTGCCAGCAGCCTGGGACTAGCGGCCACTAGCACAGATACGCAGTATTTT.

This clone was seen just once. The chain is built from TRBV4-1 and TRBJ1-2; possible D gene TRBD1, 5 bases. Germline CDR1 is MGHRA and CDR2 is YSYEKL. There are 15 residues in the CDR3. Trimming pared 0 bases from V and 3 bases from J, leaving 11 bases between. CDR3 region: CASSQDEGFYYGYTF. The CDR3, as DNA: TGCGCCAGCAGCCAAGATGAGGGGTTTTACTATGGCTACACCTTC.

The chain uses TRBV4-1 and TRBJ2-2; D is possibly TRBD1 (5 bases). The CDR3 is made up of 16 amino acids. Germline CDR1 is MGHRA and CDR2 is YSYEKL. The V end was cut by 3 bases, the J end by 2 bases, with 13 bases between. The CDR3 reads CASSQQGSRNTGELFF. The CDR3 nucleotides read TGCGCCAGCAGCCAGCAGGGTAGCAGAAACACCGGGGAGCTGTTTTTT.

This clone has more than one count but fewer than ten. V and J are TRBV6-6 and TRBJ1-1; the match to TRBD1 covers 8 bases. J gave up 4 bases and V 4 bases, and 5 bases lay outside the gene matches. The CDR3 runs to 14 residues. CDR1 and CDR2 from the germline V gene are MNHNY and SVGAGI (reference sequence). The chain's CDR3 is CASSSPDRATEAFF. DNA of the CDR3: TGTGCCAGCAGTTCGCCGGACAGGGCCACTGAAGCTTTCTTT.

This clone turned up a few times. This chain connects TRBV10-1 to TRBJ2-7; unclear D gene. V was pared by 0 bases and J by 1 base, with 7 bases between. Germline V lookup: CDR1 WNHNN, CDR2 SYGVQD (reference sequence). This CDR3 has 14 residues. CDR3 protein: CASSESGISYEQYF. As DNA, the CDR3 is TGCGCCAGCAGTGAGTCTGGCATTTCCTACGAGCAGTACTTC.

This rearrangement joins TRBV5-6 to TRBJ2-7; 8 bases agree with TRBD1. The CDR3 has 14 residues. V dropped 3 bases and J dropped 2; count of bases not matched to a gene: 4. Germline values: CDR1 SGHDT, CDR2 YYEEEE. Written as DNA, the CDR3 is TGTGCCAGCAGCTCATCGGACAGGGCCTACGAGCAGTACTTC. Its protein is CASSSSDRAYEQYF.